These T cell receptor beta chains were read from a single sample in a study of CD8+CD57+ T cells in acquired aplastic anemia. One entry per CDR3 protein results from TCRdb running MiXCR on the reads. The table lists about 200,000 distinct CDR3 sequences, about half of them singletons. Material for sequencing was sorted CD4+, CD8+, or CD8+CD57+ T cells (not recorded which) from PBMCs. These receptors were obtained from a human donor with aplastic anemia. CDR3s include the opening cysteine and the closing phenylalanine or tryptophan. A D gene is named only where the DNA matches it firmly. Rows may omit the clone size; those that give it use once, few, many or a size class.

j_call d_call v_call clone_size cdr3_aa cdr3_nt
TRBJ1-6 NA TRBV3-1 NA CASSQGGGLGNSSLHF TGTGCCAGCAGCCAAGGAGGAGGGTTGGGGAATTCATCCCTCCACTTT
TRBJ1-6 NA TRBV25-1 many CASSELESSYNSPLHF TGTGCCAGCAGTGAATTGGAGAGCTCCTATAATTCACCCCTCCACTTT
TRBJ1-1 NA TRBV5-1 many CASSFGNTNTEAFF TGCGCCAGCAGCTTCGGGAACACGAACACTGAAGCTTTCTTT
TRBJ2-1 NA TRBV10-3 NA CAISDKRRQTWWYNEQFF TGTGCCATCAGTGACAAGAGACGTCAGACATGGTGGTACAATGAGCAGTTCTTC
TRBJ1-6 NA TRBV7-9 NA CASSPHRALRNSPLHF TGTGCCAGCTCACCACACAGGGCCCTTCGGAATTCACCCCTCCACTTT
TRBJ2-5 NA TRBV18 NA CASSSDFQETQYF TGTGCCAGCTCGTCGGACTTCCAAGAGACCCAGTACTTC
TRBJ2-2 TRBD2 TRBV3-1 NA CVSSQEGLAGGPTGELFF TGTGTCAGCAGCCAAGAGGGACTAGCGGGGGGGCCCACCGGGGAGCTGTTTTTT
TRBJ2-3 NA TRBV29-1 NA CSVVWGGAADTQYF TGCAGCGTTGTTTGGGGGGGGGCCGCAGATACGCAGTATTTT
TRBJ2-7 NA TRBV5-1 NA CASSQYGAGDYEQYF TGCGCCAGCAGCCAGTACGGGGCAGGCGACTACGAGCAGTACTTC
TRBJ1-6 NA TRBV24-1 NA CATSDRGGDSPLHF TGTGCCACCAGTGACCGGGGTGGGGATTCACCCCTCCACTTT
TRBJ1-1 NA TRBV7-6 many CASSLGGGAGAFF TGTGCCAGCAGCTTGGGAGGGGGGGCTGGAGCTTTCTTT
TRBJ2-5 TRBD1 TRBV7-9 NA CASSLDRGGGETQYF TGTGCCAGCAGCTTAGACAGGGGTGGCGGGGAGACCCAGTACTTC
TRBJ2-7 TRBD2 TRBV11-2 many CASSLVGGGAYEQYF TGTGCCAGCAGCTTAGTTGGCGGGGGGGCATACGAGCAGTACTTC
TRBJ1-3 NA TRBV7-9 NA CASSSRYPPRPRQWAGNTIYF TGTGCCAGCAGCTCTCGTTACCCCCCCCGACCCCGGCAATGGGCTGGAAACACCATATATTTT
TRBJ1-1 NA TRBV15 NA CATSRARGRGYMNTEAFF TGTGCCACCAGCAGAGCGAGGGGCAGGGGTTACATGAACACTGAAGCTTTCTTT